The clone carrying this T cell receptor (beta chain) has a handful of counts. What it binds is not known. This CDR3 has 13 residues. Germline lookup yields CDR1 MNHNY and CDR2 SVGAGI (reference sequence). Trimming took off 2 bases at V and 7 bases at J, with 9 bases between the two ends. TCRdb analysed the 5' RACE reads with MiXCR anew, one entry per CDR3 protein. The table includes some 330,000 distinct CDR3 sequences, around 21% detected once. These data belong to a study of T-cell memory formation after mild COVID-19. Study information: The TCR clusters were mostly specific to one donor.

Study observations and caveats: Clones shrinking from day 15 to 85 showed even CD4/CD8 mixes; later expanders tilted CD4+. Some clones that responded turned up in pre-infection memory, which suggests that cross-reactive memory joined in.

The clonotype comes from an adult woman who had mild COVID-19 (a few samples of this study predate the infection). Cell type and time point are not known. The chain couples TRBV6-6 to TRBJ2-1; no clear D gene. Sequencing used PBMCs or a T cell subset sorted from them (not recorded which). The CDR3 protein is CASSYGTVNEQFF. CDR3 sequence (DNA): TGTGCCAGCAGTTACGGCACAGTGAATGAGCAGTTCTTC.